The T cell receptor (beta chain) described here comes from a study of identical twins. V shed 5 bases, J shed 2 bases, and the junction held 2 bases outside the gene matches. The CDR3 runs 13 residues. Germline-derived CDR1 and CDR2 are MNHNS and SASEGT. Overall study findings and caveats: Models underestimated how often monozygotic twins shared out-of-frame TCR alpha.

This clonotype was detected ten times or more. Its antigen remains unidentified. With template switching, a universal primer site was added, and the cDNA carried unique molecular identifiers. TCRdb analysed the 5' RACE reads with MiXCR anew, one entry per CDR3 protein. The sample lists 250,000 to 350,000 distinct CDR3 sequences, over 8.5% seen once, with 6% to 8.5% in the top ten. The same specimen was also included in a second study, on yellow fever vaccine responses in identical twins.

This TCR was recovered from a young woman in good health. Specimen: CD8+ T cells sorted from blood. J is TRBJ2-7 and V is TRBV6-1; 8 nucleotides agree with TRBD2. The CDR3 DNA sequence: TGTGCCAGCAGTATAGCGGGGACCTACGAGCAGTACTTC. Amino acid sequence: CASSIAGTYEQYF.